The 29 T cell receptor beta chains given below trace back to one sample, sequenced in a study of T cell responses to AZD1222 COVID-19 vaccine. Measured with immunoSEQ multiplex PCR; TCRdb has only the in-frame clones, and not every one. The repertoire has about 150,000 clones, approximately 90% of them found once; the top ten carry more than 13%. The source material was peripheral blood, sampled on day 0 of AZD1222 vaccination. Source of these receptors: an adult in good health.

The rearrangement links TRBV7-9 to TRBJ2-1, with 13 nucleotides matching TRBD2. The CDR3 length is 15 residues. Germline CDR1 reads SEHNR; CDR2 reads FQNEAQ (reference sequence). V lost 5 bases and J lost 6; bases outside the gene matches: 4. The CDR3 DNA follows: TGTGCCAGCAGCCCCCGGACTAGCGGGGGCAATGAGCAGTTCTTC. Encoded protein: CASSPRTSGGNEQFF.

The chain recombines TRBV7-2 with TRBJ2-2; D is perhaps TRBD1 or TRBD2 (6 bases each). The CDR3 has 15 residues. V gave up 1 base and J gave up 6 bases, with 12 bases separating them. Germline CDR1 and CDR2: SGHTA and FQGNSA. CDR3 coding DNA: TGTGCCAGCAGCTTAGAAGGGGGGCCGGCCGGGGAGCTGTTTTTT. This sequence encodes CASSLEGGPAGELFF.

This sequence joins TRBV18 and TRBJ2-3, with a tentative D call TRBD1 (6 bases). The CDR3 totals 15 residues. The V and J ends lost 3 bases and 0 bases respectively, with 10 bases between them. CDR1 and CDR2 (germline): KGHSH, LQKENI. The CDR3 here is CASSPGQLSTDTQYF. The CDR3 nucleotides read TGTGCCAGCTCACCCGGACAGTTAAGCACAGATACGCAGTATTTT.

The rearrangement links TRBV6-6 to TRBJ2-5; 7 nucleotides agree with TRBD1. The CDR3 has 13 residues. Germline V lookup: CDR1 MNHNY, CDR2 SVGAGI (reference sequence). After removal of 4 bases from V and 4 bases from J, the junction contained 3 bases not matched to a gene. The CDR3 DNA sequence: TGTGCCAGCAGTTCGACAGGGCCAGAGACCCAGTACTTC. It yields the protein CASSSTGPETQYF.

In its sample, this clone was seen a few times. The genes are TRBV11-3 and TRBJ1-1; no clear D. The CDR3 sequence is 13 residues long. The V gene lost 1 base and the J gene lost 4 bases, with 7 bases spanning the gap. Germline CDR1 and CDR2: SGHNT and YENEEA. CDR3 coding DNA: TGTGCCAGCAGCTTAGGTACTGCCACTGAAGCTTTCTTT. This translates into CASSLGTATEAFF.

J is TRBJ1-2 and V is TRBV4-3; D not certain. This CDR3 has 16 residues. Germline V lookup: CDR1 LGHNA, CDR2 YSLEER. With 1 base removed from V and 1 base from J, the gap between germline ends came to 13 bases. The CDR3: CASSQGLAESNYGYTF. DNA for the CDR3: TGCGCCAGCAGCCAAGGATTGGCAGAGAGTAACTATGGCTACACCTTC.

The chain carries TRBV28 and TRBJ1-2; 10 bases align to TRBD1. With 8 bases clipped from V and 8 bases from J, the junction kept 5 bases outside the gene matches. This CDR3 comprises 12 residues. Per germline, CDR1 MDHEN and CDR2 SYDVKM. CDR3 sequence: CASRQGAGGYTF. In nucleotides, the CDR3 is TGTGCCAGCCGACAGGGGGCAGGGGGCTACACCTTC.

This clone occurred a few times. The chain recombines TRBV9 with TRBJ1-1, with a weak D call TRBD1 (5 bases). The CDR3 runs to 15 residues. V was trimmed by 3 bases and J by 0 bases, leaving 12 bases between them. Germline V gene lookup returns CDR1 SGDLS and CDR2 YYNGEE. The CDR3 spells CASSAAGTVNTEAFF. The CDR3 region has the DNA TGTGCCAGCAGCGCCGCCGGGACGGTGAACACTGAAGCTTTCTTT.

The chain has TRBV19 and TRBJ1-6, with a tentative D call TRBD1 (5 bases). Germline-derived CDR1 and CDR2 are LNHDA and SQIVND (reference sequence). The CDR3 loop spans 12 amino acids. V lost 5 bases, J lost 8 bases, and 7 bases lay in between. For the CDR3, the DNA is TGTGCCAGTAGTGAACAGGATTCACCCCTCCACTTT. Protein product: CASSEQDSPLHF. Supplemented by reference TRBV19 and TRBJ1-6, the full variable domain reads DGGITQSPKYLFRKEGQNVTLSCEQNLNHDAMYWYRQDPGQGLRLIYYSQIVNDFQKGDIAEGYSVSREKKESFPLTVTSAQKNPTAFYLCASSEQDSPLHFGNGTRLTVT.

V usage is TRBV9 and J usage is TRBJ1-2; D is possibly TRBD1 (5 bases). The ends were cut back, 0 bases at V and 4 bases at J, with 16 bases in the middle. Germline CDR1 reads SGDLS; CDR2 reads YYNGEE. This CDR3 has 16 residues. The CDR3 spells CASSVDPRGAGYGYTF. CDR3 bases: TGTGCCAGCAGCGTAGACCCAAGGGGCGCGGGCTATGGCTACACCTTC. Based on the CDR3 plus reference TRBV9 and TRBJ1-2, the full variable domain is DSGVTQTPKHLITATGQRVTLRCSPRSGDLSVYWYQQSLDQGLQFLIQYYNGEERAKGNILERFSAQQFPDLHSELNLSSLELGDSALYFCASSVDPRGAGYGYTFGSGTRLTVV.

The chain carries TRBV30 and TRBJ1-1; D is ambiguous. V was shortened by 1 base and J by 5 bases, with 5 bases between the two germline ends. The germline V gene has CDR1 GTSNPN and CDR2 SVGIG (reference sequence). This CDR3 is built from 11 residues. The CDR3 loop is CAWSERTEAFF. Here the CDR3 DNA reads TGTGCCTGGAGTGAACGGACTGAAGCTTTCTTT.

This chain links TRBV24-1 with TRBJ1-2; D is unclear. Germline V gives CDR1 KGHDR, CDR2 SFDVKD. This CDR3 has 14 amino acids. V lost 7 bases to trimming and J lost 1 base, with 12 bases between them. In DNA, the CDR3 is TGTGCCACCAGCCCGGAGCGTGTTAACTATGGCTACACCTTC. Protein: CATSPERVNYGYTF.

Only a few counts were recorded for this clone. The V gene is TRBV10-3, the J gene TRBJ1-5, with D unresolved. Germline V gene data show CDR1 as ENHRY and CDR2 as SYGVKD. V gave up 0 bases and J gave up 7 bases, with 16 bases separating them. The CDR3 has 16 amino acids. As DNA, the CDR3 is TGTGCCATCAGTGAGTCAGCGGCGATAGGCGGACAGCCCCAGCATTTT. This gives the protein CAISESAAIGGQPQHF.

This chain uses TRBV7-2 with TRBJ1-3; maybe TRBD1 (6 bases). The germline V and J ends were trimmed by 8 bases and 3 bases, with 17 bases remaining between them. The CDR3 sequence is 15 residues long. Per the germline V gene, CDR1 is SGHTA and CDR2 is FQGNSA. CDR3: CASVQGGGYGNTIYF. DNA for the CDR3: TGTGCCAGCGTACAAGGGGGGGGCTATGGAAACACCATATATTTT.

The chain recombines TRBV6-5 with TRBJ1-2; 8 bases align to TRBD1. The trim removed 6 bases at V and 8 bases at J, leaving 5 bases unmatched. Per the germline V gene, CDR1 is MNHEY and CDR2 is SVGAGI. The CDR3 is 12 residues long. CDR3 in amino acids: CASSSGGLGYTF. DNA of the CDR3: TGTGCCAGCAGCTCAGGGGGCTTGGGCTACACCTTC.

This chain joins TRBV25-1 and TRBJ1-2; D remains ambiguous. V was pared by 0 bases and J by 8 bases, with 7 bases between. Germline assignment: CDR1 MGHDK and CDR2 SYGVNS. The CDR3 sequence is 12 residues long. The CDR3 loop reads CASSEYPNGYTF. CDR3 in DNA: TGTGCCAGCAGTGAATATCCCAACGGCTACACCTTC.

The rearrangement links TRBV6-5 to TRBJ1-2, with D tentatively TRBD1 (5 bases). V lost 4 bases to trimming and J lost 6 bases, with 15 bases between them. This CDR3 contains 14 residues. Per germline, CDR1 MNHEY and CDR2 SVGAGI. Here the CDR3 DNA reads TGTGCCAGCAGTTCCGCCGGGGACTATAATGGCTACACCTTC. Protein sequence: CASSSAGDYNGYTF.

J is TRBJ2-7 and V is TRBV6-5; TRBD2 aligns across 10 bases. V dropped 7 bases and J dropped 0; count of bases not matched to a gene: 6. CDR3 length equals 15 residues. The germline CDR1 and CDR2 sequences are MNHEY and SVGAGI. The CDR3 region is CASNSGGASSYEQYF. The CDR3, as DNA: TGTGCCAGCAACAGCGGGGGGGCTAGCTCCTACGAGCAGTACTTC.

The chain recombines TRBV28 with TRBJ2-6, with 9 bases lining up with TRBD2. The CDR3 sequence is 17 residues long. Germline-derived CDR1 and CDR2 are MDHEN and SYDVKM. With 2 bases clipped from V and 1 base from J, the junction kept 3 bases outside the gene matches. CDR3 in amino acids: CASSLVGLASGANVLTF. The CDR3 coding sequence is TGTGCCAGCAGTTTAGTGGGACTAGCTTCTGGGGCCAACGTCCTGACTTTC.

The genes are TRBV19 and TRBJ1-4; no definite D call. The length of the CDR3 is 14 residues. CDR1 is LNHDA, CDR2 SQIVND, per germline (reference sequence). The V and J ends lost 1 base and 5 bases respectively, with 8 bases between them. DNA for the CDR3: TGTGCCAGTAGTATAGGGCGAAACAATGAAAAACTGTTTTTT. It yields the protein CASSIGRNNEKLFF. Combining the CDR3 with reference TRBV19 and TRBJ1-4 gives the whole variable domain DGGITQSPKYLFRKEGQNVTLSCEQNLNHDAMYWYRQDPGQGLRLIYYSQIVNDFQKGDIAEGYSVSREKKESFPLTVTSAQKNPTAFYLCASSIGRNNEKLFFGSGTQLSVL.

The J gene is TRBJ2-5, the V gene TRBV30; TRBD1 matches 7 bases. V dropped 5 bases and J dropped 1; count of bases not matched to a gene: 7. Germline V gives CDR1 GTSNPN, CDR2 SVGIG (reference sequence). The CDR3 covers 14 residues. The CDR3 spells CAWGPGQPQETQYF. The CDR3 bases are TGTGCCTGGGGCCCGGGACAGCCCCAAGAGACCCAGTACTTC.

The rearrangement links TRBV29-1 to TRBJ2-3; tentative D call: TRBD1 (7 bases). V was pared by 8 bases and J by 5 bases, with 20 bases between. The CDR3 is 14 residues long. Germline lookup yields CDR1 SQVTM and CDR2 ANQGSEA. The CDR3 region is CSPNPAGGIDTQYF. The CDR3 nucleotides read TGCAGCCCCAACCCGGCAGGGGGGATAGATACGCAGTATTTT.

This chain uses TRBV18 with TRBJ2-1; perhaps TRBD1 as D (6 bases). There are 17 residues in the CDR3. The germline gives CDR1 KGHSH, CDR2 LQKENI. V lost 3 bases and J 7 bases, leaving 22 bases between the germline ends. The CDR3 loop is CASSPIEGTGLGNEQFF. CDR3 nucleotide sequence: TGTGCCAGCTCACCGATCGAAGGCACAGGGTTAGGAAATGAGCAGTTCTTC.

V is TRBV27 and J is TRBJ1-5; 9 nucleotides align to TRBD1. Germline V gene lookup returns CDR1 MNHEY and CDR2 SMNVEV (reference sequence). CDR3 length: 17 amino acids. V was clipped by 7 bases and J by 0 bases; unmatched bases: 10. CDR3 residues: CASTPTGGSNSNQPQHF. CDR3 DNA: TGTGCCAGCACCCCGACAGGGGGATCAAATAGCAATCAGCCCCAGCATTTT.

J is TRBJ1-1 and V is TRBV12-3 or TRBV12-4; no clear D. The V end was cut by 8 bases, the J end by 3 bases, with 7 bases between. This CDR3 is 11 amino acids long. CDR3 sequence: CASLTYTEAFF. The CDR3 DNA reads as TGTGCCAGCCTTACTTACACTGAAGCTTTCTTT.

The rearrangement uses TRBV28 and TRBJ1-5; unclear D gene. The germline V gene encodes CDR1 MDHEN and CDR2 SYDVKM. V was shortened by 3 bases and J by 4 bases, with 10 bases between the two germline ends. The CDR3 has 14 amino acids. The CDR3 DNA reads TGTGCCAGCAGTTTGATCACAGCTAATCAGCCCCAGCATTTT. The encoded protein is CASSLITANQPQHF.

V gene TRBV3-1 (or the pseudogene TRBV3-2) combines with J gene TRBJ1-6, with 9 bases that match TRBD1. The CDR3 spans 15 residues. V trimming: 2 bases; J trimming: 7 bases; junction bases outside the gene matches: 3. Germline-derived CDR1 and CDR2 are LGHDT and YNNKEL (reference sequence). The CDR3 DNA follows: TGTGCCAGCAGCCAATTACAGGGGGCAAATTCACCCCTCCACTTT. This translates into CASSQLQGANSPLHF.

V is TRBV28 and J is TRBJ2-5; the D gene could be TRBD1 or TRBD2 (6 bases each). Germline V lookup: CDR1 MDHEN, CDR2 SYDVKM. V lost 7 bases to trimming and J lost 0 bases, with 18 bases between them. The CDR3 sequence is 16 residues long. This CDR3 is CASTPEGGRYQETQYF. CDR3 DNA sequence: TGTGCCAGCACCCCGGAGGGGGGTCGGTACCAAGAGACCCAGTACTTC.

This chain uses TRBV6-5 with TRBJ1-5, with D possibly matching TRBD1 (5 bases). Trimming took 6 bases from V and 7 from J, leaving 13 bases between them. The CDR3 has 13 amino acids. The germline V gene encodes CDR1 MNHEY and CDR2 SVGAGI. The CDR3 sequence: CASRARGEQPQHF. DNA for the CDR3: TGTGCCAGCAGAGCCCGGGGGGAGCAGCCCCAGCATTTT.